Listed here are 25 T cell receptor beta chains from one sample, sequenced in a study of T cell clonality in common variable immunodeficiency. Profiled with immunoSEQ multiplex PCR; TCRdb holds only in-frame clones, not every one. This repertoire holds under 40,000 clones, and none appear only once. The sequencing sample was made of peripheral blood mononuclear cells. The origin of the receptors is a person aged 18-69 years in good health.

A remark on this clone: A read error may explain this, as a much larger clone is one base away. The CDR3 extends 3 residues past the end of the read, so its final part is completed from the germline J gene. The chain employs TRBV5-5 and TRBJ1-1; D call uncertain. Germline V gene sequence: CDR1 SGHKS, CDR2 YYEKEE (reference sequence). CDR3 size: 14 residues. V dropped 0 bases and J dropped 0 bases, with 6 bases sitting between them. The part of the CDR3 DNA that was read is TGTGCCAGCAGCTTGGGGCAGGTGAACACTGAA. Translating it yields CASSLGQVNTE. The entire CDR3 protein reads CASSLGQVNTEAFF.

Many counts were recorded for this clone. The read halts 3 residues ahead of the CDR3 end, with the missing end drawn from the germline J gene. V gene TRBV7-6 combines with J gene TRBJ1-6; weak D call: TRBD1 (6 bases). V was cut by 4 bases and J by 10 bases, with 17 bases left in between. This CDR3 contains 15 residues. Germline V gene sequence: CDR1 SGHVS, CDR2 FNYEAQ. The CDR3 is CASSSADSFRSPLHF. The covered CDR3 bases are TGTGCCAGCAGCTCAGCGGACAGTTTTAGGTCACCC.

This clone was seen many times. CDR3 DNA (partial): TGCAGTGCTAGAGGCCGCCTAGCGGGAGGAGACGAG. Protein: CSARGRLAGGDE. The whole CDR3 region reads CSARGRLAGGDEQYF. This chain uses TRBV20-1 with TRBJ2-7, with 11 bases lining up with TRBD2. From the germline J gene comes the end of the CDR3, since the read stops 3 residues before it. The V segment lost 1 base and the J segment 5 bases; nucleotides outside the gene matches: 7. The CDR3 is 15 residues long. Germline values: CDR1 DFQATT, CDR2 SNEGSKA (reference sequence).

This clone has a count of ten or more. The read ends 3 residues shy of where the CDR3 ends; the end is completed using the germline J gene. This chain connects TRBV4-2 to TRBJ2-3, with 7 bases that match TRBD1. V dropped 1 base and J dropped 2; count of bases not matched to a gene: 3. Germline V gene data show CDR1 as LGHNA and CDR2 as YNFKEQ. The CDR3 runs 15 residues. CDR3 in amino acids: CASSQGDSNTDTQYF. Partial CDR3 DNA: TGTGCCAGCAGCCAAGGGGACAGCAACACAGATACG.

The table lists this clone with many counts. The read is 3 residues too short to cover the CDR3 end, so that end is filled in from the germline J gene. The chain recombines TRBV5-1 with TRBJ2-2; no clear D gene. The ends were cut back, 0 bases at V and 9 bases at J, with 15 bases in the middle. The length of the CDR3 is 15 residues. Germline V CDR1 and CDR2: SGHRS, YFSETQ. The sequenced part of the CDR3 DNA is TGCGCCAGCAGCTTGGAGGGTAGAGTGGTCTGGGAG. Translated: CASSLEGRVVWE. The entire CDR3 protein reads CASSLEGRVVWELFF. Full variable domain (outside the CDR3, taken from reference TRBV5-1 and TRBJ2-2): KAGVTQTPRYLIKTRGQQVTLSCSPISGHRSVSWYQQTPGQGLQFLFEYFSETQRNKGNFPGRFSGRQFSNSRSEMNVSTLELGDSALYLCASSLEGRVVWELFFGEGSRLTVL.

This clone occurred many times. The DNA ends 3 residues before the CDR3 does, and the rest of the CDR3 is filled in from the germline J gene. This rearrangement joins TRBV20-1 to TRBJ2-3; TRBD2 matches at 10 bases. Looked up from germline, CDR1 is DFQATT and CDR2 is SNEGSKA (reference sequence). This CDR3 is built from 13 residues. With V trimmed by 3 bases and J by 5 bases, 2 bases remained unmatched. CDR3 loop: CSASLAGVDTQYF. The part of the CDR3 DNA that was read is TGCAGTGCTAGTCTAGCGGGAGTAGATACG.

This clone was seen ten or more times. The missing CDR3 end, 3 residues past where the read stops, is filled in from the germline J gene. V is TRBV7-9 and J is TRBJ2-7; TRBD2 aligns across 8 bases. J was trimmed by 3 bases and V by 2 bases; bases with no gene match: 6. The CDR3 covers 15 residues. Germline V lookup: CDR1 SEHNR, CDR2 FQNEAQ (reference sequence). CDR3 DNA (partial): TGTGCCAGCAGCTTAAGCGGGAGCGCCATCTACGAG. Encoded protein: CASSLSGSAIYE. The whole CDR3 sequence reads CASSLSGSAIYEQYF.

This clone occurred many times. The CDR3 is cut off 3 residues early in the read; its end comes from the germline J gene. This chain connects TRBV28 to TRBJ2-4, with D possibly matching TRBD2 (5 bases). CDR3 length: 15 residues. From germline, CDR1 is MDHEN and CDR2 SYDVKM. Trimming left V 5 bases short and J 1 base short, with 12 bases between. CDR3 residues: CASSSLRGAKNIQYF. The CDR3 DNA, read in part, is TGTGCCAGCAGTAGCCTCAGAGGGGCCAAAAACATT.

The sample holds a few counts of this clone. The read falls 3 residues short of the CDR3 end, and the missing part is taken from the germline J gene. The V call is TRBV18, the J call TRBJ1-1; D is ambiguous. Germline V gene data show CDR1 as KGHSH and CDR2 as LQKENI. Between the trimmed V and J ends, which lost 2 bases and 5 bases, there was a span of 12 bases. CDR3 length: 14 residues. The CDR3 reads CASSPVIVETEAFF. Incomplete CDR3 DNA: TGTGCCAGCTCACCAGTTATAGTTGAGACTGAA.

This clone was counted many times. The read gets to within 3 residues of the CDR3 end, and the germline J gene fills in the rest. This chain connects TRBV9 to TRBJ2-1; D might be TRBD2 (5 bases). The CDR3 totals 16 residues. The germline V and J ends were trimmed by 4 bases and 3 bases, with 17 bases remaining between them. Germline CDR1 is SGDLS and CDR2 is YYNGEE. Incomplete CDR3 DNA: TGTGCCAGCAGCCCACGAGGGTCATTGGGCTACAATGAG. Residues: CASSPRGSLGYNE. The entire CDR3 sequence reads CASSPRGSLGYNEQFF.

This clone was observed many times. Partial CDR3 DNA: TGCGCCAGCAGCCAAGATAGCAGACCCTACGAG. Translation gives CASSQDSRPYE. The full CDR3 sequence reads CASSQDSRPYEQYF. This sequence joins TRBV4-1 and TRBJ2-7; D is unresolved. The missing CDR3 end, 3 residues past where the read stops, is filled in from the germline J gene. The CDR3 contains 14 residues. Trimming left V 0 bases short and J 2 bases short, with 8 bases between. Germline CDR1 reads MGHRA; CDR2 reads YSYEKL.

This clone was counted at least ten times. The read terminates 3 residues before the CDR3 end, so the remaining end is supplied by the germline J gene. The V and J genes are TRBV11-2 and TRBJ2-3; 7 bases are a match to TRBD2. Germline trimming cut 5 bases from V and 4 bases from J; bases unmatched to any gene: 9. CDR3 length: 15 amino acids. Germline loops: CDR1 SGHAT, CDR2 FQNNGV. The covered CDR3 bases are TGTGCCAGCAGCCAAGGCGGGAGTGTAGCAGATACG. Its translation is CASSQGGSVADT. The full CDR3 reads CASSQGGSVADTQYF.

In this sample, this clone turned up many times. With the read ending 3 residues before the CDR3 end, the germline J gene is used to fill in that end. V and J are TRBV11-2 and TRBJ1-2; TRBD1 aligns across 7 bases. V trimming: 0 bases; J trimming: 3 bases; junction bases outside the gene matches: 4. The germline V gene has CDR1 SGHAT and CDR2 FQNNGV. The CDR3 is made up of 15 amino acids. CDR3 DNA, as far as it was read: TGTGCCAGCAGCTTAGAGGTCGGACAGGACTATGGC. Protein product: CASSLEVGQDYG. The whole CDR3 is CASSLEVGQDYGYTF.

This clone came up many times. CDR3 amino acids: CASSPEGTGGFEKLFF. CDR3 DNA, as far as it was read: TGTGCCAGCAGCCCCGAGGGGACAGGGGGCTTTGAAAAA. This chain joins TRBV9 and TRBJ1-4; 12 bases fit TRBD1. With the read ending 3 residues before the CDR3 end, the germline J gene is used to fill in that end. The CDR3 totals 16 residues. Germline-derived CDR1 and CDR2 are SGDLS and YYNGEE. V lost 4 bases and J lost 7; bases outside the gene matches: 8.

This clone was seen repeatedly, ten times or more. The read ends 3 residues early relative to the CDR3; the germline J gene fills the gap. The chain couples TRBV10-3 to TRBJ2-5, with D perhaps matching TRBD1 (8 bases). This CDR3 comprises 14 residues. Germline CDR1 ENHRY, CDR2 SYGVKD. The ends were cut back, 10 bases at V and 5 bases at J, with 20 bases in the middle. Incomplete CDR3 DNA: TGTGCCACCAGCCGACAGGGGCGGGGGGAGACC. It yields the protein CATSRQGRGET. The complete CDR3 sequence is CATSRQGRGETQYF.

This clone was seen ten or more times. The read halts 3 residues ahead of the CDR3 end, with the missing end drawn from the germline J gene. This chain links TRBV18 with TRBJ2-3; 8 bases line up with TRBD1. Germline CDR1 and CDR2: KGHSH and LQKENI. This CDR3 region has 16 residues. Unmatched junction bases numbered 2, after V lost 0 bases and J lost 0 bases. The CDR3 protein is CASSPPAGGSTDTQYF. The CDR3 bases that were read are TGTGCCAGCTCACCACCGGCAGGGGGCAGCACAGATACG.

This clone was found many times. The read terminates 3 residues ahead of where the CDR3 ends, so the germline J gene completes it. This chain connects TRBV28 to TRBJ1-5; D remains ambiguous. CDR3 size: 17 residues. CDR1 and CDR2 (germline): MDHEN, SYDVKM. The ends were cut back, 3 bases at V and 0 bases at J, with 15 bases in the middle. CDR3: CASSLRGPNYSNQPQHF. The CDR3 bases that were read are TGTGCCAGCAGTTTGAGAGGGCCGAATTATAGCAATCAGCCC.

This clone was observed a few times. The CDR3 is cut off 3 residues early in the read; its end comes from the germline J gene. This chain uses TRBV19 with TRBJ1-5, with D possibly matching TRBD1 (5 bases). Germline V gene data show CDR1 as LNHDA and CDR2 as SQIVND (reference sequence). The V and J ends lost 6 bases and 4 bases respectively, with 19 bases between them. CDR3 length: 16 residues. CDR3 residues: CASRGEGQNRNQPQHF. The part of the CDR3 DNA that was read is TGTGCCAGTAGGGGAGAGGGGCAGAACAGGAATCAGCCC.

This clone has at least ten counts. With the read ending 3 residues before the CDR3 end, the germline J gene is used to fill in that end. This chain joins TRBV7-9 and TRBJ1-2; perhaps TRBD1 as D (5 bases). Germline V lookup: CDR1 SEHNR, CDR2 FQNEAQ (reference sequence). This CDR3 contains 13 residues. V was cut by 0 bases and J by 3 bases, with 5 bases left in between. The sequenced CDR3 bases are TGTGCCAGCAGCTTAGCAGGGGACTATGGC. Its protein product is CASSLAGDYG. In full, the CDR3 is CASSLAGDYGYTF.

Many counts were recorded for this clone. The CDR3 bases that were read are TGTGCCACCAGGGACAGGGCGAGTAAAGAGACC. Amino acid sequence: CATRDRASKET. The complete CDR3 reads CATRDRASKETQYF. This chain joins TRBV24-1 and TRBJ2-5; 8 bases are shared with TRBD1. The sequenced fragment ends 3 residues before the CDR3 boundary, so the rest is inferred from the germline J gene. The V gene's germline CDR1 is KGHDR and CDR2 SFDVKD. The CDR3 has 14 amino acids. V gave up 7 bases and J gave up 3 bases; unmatched junction bases: 6.

This clone was detected ten times or more. Read coverage stops 3 residues before the CDR3 terminus; the germline J gene supplies the remainder. J is TRBJ2-7 and V is TRBV9; TRBD2 matches 8 bases. Trimming at V came to 0 bases and at J to 2 bases, leaving 4 bases not matched to a gene. This CDR3 is built from 15 residues. The germline gives CDR1 SGDLS, CDR2 YYNGEE. CDR3 in amino acids: CASSVEAGGTYEQYF. CDR3 DNA, as far as it was read: TGTGCCAGCAGCGTAGAGGCGGGAGGAACCTACGAG.

In its sample, this clone was seen many times. CDR3 protein: CASSPRQGAKLFF. The CDR3 bases that were read are TGCGCCAGCAGCCCTAGACAGGGTGCAAAA. The V gene is TRBV4-1, the J gene TRBJ1-4, with 7 nucleotides matching TRBD1. The read ends 3 residues early relative to the CDR3; the germline J gene fills the gap. The V gene's germline CDR1 is MGHRA and CDR2 YSYEKL. The CDR3 covers 13 residues. Germline trimming cut 4 bases from V and 10 bases from J; bases unmatched to any gene: 6.

In its sample, this clone was seen many times. The DNA ends 3 residues before the CDR3 does, and the rest of the CDR3 is filled in from the germline J gene. This sequence joins TRBV20-1 and TRBJ2-7; 8 nucleotides align to TRBD2. This CDR3 is 16 amino acids long. Germline V CDR1 and CDR2: DFQATT, SNEGSKA (reference sequence). With 6 bases clipped from V and 0 bases from J, the junction kept 13 bases outside the gene matches. CDR3 region: CSAPVAGTSSSYEQYF. Incomplete CDR3 DNA: TGCAGTGCCCCGGTAGCGGGAACCTCAAGCTCCTACGAG.

This clone was observed at least ten times. The read ends 3 residues before the CDR3 terminus; that terminus is restored from the germline J gene. J is TRBJ1-6 and V is TRBV19; a possible D gene is TRBD1 (5 bases). This CDR3 has 15 residues. Trimming stripped 3 bases from V and 4 bases from J, with 10 bases between. Germline loops: CDR1 LNHDA, CDR2 SQIVND (reference sequence). The CDR3 loop is CASSILGGYNSPLHF. The sequenced part of the CDR3 DNA is TGTGCCAGTAGTATTCTTGGGGGGTATAATTCACCC.

This clone came up many times. The CDR3 extends 3 residues past the end of the read, so its final part is completed from the germline J gene. The chain combines TRBV5-8 with TRBJ2-7, with D possibly being TRBD1 (5 bases). Germline CDR1 is SGHTS and CDR2 is YDEGEE. The V end lost 2 bases, the J end lost 5 bases, and 8 bases lay between the germline ends. This CDR3 region has 12 residues. CDR3 in amino acids: CASSFDRNEQYF. CDR3 bases read: TGTGCCAGCAGCTTTGACAGAAACGAG.